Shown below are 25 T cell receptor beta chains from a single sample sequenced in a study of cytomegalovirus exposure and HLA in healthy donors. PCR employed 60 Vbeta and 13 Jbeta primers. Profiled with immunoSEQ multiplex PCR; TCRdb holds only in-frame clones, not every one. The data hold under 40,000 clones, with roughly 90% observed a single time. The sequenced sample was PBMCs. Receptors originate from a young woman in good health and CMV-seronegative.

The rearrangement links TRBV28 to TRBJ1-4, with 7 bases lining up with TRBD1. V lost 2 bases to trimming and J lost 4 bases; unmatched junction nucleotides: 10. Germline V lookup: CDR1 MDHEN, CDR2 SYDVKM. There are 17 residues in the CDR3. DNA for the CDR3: TGTGCCAGCAGTTTAGGATCTCTGGGACAGCTTAATGAAAAACTGTTTTTT. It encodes CASSLGSLGQLNEKLFF.

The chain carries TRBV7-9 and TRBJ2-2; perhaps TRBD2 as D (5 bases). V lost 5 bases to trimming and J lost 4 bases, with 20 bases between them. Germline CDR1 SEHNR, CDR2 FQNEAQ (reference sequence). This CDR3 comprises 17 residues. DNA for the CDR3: TGTGCCAGCAGCCCTCAGAGCGGTGGAAGCTTCACCGGGGAGCTGTTTTTT. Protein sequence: CASSPQSGGSFTGELFF.

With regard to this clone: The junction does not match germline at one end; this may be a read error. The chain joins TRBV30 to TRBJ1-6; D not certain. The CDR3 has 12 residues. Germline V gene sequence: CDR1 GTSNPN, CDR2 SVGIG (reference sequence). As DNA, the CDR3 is TGTGCCTGGAGTTCAGTTCATTCCCCCCTCCACTTT. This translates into CAWSSVHSPLHF.

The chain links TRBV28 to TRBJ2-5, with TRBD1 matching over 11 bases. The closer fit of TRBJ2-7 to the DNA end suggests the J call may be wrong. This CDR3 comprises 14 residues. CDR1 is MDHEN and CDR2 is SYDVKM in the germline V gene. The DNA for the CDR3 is TGTGCCAGCAGGGACAGGGGGCAAGTCTACGAGCAGTACTTC. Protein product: CASRDRGQVYEQYF.

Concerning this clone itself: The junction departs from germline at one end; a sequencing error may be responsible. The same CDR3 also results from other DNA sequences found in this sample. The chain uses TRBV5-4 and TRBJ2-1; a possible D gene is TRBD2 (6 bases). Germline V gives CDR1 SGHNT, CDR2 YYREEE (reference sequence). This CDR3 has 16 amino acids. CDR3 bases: TGCGCCAGCAGCCTTGACTCGGGGGAATCGTTCAATGAGCAGTTCTTC. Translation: CASSLDSGESFNEQFF.

CDR3 region: CASSPPGADTQYF. CDR3 DNA: TGTGCCAGTAGTCCCCCAGGGGCAGATACGCAGTATTTT. The V and J genes are TRBV19 and TRBJ2-3, with D perhaps TRBD1 (6 bases). Germline V gene lookup returns CDR1 LNHDA and CDR2 SQIVND (reference sequence). This CDR3 region has 13 residues. V was trimmed by 5 bases and J by 4 bases, leaving 10 bases between them. Using reference TRBV19 and TRBJ2-3 for the parts outside the CDR3, the full variable domain is DGGITQSPKYLFRKEGQNVTLSCEQNLNHDAMYWYRQDPGQGLRLIYYSQIVNDFQKGDIAEGYSVSREKKESFPLTVTSAQKNPTAFYLCASSPPGADTQYFGPGTRLTVL.

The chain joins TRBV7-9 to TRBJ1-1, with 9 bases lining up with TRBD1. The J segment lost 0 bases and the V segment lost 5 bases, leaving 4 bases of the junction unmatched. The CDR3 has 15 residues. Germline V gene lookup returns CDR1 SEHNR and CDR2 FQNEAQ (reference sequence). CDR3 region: CASSPDRGLNTEAFF. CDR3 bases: TGTGCCAGCAGCCCTGACAGGGGGTTGAACACTGAAGCTTTCTTT.

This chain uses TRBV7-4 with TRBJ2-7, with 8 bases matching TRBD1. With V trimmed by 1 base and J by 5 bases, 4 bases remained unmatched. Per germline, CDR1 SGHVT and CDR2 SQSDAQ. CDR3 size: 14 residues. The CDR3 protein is CASSLGDRSHEQYF. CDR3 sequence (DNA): TGTGCCAGCAGCTTAGGGGACAGGAGCCACGAGCAGTACTTC.

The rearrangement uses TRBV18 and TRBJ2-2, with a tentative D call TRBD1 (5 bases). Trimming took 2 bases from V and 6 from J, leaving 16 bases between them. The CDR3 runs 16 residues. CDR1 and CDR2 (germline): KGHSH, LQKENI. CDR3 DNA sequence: TGTGCCAGCTCACCAGACTTGGACACAAGTTCCGGGGAGCTGTTTTTT. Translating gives CASSPDLDTSSGELFF.

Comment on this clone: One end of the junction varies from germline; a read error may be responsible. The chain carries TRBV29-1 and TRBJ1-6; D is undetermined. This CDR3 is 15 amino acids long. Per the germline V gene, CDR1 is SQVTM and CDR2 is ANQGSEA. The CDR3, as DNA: TGCAGCGTTGGGTGCCCGAGCTCCTATAATTCACCCCTCCTCTTT. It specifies CSVGCPSSYNSPLLF.

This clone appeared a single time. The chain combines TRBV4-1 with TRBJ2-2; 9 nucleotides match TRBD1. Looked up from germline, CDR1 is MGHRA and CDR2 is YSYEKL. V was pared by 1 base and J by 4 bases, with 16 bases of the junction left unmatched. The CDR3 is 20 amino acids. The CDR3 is CASSQGTGALTRPGTGELFF. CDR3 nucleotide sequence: TGCGCCAGCAGCCAAGGGACAGGGGCGCTCACTAGGCCGGGCACCGGGGAGCTGTTTTTT.

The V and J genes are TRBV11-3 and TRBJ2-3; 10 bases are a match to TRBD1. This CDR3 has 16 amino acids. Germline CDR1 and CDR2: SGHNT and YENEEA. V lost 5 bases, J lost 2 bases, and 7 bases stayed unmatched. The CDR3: CASSLRDRGTTDTQYF. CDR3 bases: TGTGCCAGCAGCCTCCGGGACAGGGGAACCACAGATACGCAGTATTTT.

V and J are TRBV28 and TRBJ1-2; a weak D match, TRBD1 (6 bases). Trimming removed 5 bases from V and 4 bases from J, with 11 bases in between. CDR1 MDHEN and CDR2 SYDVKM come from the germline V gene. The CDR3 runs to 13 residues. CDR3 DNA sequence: TGTGCCAGCAGTCCGACAGGTAGCTATGGCTACACCTTC. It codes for CASSPTGSYGYTF.

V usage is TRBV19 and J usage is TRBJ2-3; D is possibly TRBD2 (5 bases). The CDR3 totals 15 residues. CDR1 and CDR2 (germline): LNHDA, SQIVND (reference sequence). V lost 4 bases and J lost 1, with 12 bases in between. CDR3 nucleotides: TGTGCCAGTAGTACCCGGACTGGTGGCACAGATACGCAGTATTTT. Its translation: CASSTRTGGTDTQYF.

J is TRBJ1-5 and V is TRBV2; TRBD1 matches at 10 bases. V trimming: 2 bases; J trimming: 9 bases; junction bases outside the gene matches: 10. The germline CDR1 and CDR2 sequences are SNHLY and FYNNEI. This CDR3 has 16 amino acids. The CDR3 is CASSELGQGFLGPQHF. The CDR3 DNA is TGTGCCAGCAGTGAACTGGGACAGGGGTTTTTGGGGCCCCAGCATTTT.

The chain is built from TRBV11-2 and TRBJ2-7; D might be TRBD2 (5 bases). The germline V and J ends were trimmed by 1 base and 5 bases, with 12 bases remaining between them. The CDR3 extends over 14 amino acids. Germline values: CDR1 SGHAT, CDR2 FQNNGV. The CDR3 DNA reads TGTGCCAGCAGCTTAGCGGCAGGAGGCCACGAGCAGTACTTC. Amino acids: CASSLAAGGHEQYF.

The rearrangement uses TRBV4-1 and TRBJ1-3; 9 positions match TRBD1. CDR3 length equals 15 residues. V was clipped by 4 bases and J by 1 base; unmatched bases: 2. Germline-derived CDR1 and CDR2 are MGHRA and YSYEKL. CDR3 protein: CASSPDRGSGNTIYF. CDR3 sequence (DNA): TGCGCCAGCAGCCCAGACAGGGGGTCTGGAAACACCATATATTTT.

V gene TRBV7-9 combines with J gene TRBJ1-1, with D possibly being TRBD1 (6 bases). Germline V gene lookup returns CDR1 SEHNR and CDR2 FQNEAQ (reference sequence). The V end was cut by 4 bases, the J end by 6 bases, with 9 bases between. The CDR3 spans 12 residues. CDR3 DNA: TGTGCCAGCAGCTATACAGGGTCTGAAGCTTTCTTT. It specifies CASSYTGSEAFF.

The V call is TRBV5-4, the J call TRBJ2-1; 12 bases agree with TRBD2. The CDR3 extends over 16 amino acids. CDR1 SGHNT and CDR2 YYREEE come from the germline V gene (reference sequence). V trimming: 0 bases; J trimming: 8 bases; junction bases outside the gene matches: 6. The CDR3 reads CASSLGSSGRVDEQFF. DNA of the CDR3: TGTGCCAGCAGCTTGGGGTCTAGCGGGAGGGTAGATGAGCAGTTCTTC.

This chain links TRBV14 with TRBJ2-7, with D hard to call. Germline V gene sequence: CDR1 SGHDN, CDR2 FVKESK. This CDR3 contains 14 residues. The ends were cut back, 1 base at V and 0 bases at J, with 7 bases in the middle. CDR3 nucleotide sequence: TGTGCCAGCAGCCAAGTCCGTTACTCCTACGAGCAGTACTTC. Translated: CASSQVRYSYEQYF.

For the CDR3, the DNA is TGTGCCAGCGGATATGGGGGGACGAACACCGGGGAGCTGTTTTTT. Amino acid sequence: CASGYGGTNTGELFF. The rearrangement uses TRBV7-3 and TRBJ2-2; a possible D gene is TRBD2 (6 bases). CDR3 length equals 15 residues. Germline V gene sequence: CDR1 SGHTA, CDR2 FQGTGA. The V end lost 8 bases, the J end lost 0 bases, and 13 bases lay between the germline ends.

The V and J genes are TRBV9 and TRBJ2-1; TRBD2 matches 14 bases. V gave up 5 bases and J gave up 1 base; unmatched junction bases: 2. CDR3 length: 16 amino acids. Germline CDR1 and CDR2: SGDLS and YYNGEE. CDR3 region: CASSRLAGGSYNEQFF. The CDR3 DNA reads TGTGCCAGCAGTCGACTAGCGGGAGGGTCCTACAATGAGCAGTTCTTC.

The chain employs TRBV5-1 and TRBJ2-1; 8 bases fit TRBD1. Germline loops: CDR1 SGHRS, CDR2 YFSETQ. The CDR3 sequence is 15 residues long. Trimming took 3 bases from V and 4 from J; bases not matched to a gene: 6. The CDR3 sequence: CASSSGTGGYNEQFF. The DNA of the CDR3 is TGCGCCAGCAGCTCCGGGACAGGAGGGTACAATGAGCAGTTCTTC.

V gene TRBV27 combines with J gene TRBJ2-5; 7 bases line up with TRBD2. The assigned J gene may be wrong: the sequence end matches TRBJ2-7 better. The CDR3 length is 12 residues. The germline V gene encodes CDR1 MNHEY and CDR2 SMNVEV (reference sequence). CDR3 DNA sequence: TGTGCCAGCAGGGGGGGGACCTACGAGCAGTACTTC. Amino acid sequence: CASRGGTYEQYF.

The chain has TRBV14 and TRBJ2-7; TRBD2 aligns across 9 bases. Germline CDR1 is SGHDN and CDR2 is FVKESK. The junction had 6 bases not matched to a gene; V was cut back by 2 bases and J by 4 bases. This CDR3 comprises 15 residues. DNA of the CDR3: TGTGCCAGCAGCCAACATAGCGGGAGTGGTTACGAGCAGTACTTC. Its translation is CASSQHSGSGYEQYF.